This TCR beta chain originates from a study of Graves' ophthalmopathy and Graves' hyperthyroidism. Looking at the study overall: Upon initial diagnosis and before any treatment, peripheral blood was collected.

The CDR3 covers 14 residues. The ends were cut back, 4 bases at V and 0 bases at J, with 9 bases in the middle. CDR1 and CDR2 from the germline V gene are SGHTA and FQGTGA. Researchers took RNA transcripts and amplified TCR beta CDR3 regions from them. Second-round multiplex PCR came after first-round RT-PCR with HTBI primers. From the multiplex PCR reads, TCRdb called clonotypes with MiXCR, one entry per CDR3 protein. The top ten hold about 40% of the sample, which has hundreds of thousands of distinct CDR3 sequences, roughly two fifths seen once. This clonotype was recorded at least ten times. This sequence originates from an adult man with Graves' ophthalmopathy. The chain uses TRBV7-3 and TRBJ1-1; unclear D gene. The sample consisted of peripheral blood. CDR3 sequence: CASSYDGVNTEAFF. For the CDR3, the DNA is TGTGCCAGCAGCTACGACGGAGTGAACACTGAAGCTTTCTTT.